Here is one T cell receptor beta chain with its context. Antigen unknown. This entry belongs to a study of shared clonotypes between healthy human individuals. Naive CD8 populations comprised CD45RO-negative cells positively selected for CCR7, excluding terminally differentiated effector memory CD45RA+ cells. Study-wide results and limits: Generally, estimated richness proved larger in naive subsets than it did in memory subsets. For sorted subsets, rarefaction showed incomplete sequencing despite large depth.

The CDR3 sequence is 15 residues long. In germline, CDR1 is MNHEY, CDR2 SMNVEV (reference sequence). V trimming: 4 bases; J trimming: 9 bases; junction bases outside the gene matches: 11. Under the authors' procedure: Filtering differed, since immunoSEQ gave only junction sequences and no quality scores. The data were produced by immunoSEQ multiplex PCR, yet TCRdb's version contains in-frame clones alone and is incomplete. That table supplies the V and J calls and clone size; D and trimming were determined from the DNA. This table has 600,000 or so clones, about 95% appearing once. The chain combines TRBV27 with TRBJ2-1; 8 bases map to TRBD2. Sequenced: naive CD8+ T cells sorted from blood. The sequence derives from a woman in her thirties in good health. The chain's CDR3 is CASSSRGLVPPEQFF. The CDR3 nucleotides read TGTGCCAGCAGTTCTCGGGGACTAGTCCCTCCTGAGCAGTTCTTC.